The entry below gives a single T cell receptor beta chain sequence along with its context. Its antigen is not yet known. The CDR3 sequence holds 15 residues, the cysteine and phenylalanine included. No DNA sequence is on record. CDR1 SGDLS and CDR2 YYNGEE are derived from the germline V gene. Library prep was done by 5' RACE. For each TCR library, 3,000 to 4,000 ng of total RNA was used. cDNA was synthesized with SMARTScribe reverse transcriptase in eight separate reactions per sample. During cDNA synthesis, template switching introduced unique molecular identifiers that contained a 6-nucleotide sample barcode. TCRalpha and TCRbeta cDNA was amplified in two nested PCRs of about 17 and 10 cycles, and bead purification was carried out after each PCR. Before amplification, the cDNA was treated with uracil DNA-glycosylase and purified using the QIAquick PCR purification kit. The second PCR was the step at which Illumina TruSeq-compatible adapters and sample-specific barcodes were added. Library quality and concentration were assessed using TapeStation and Qubit, and roughly 5 ng of each library was pooled. Sequencing of pooled libraries was carried out on an Illumina HiSeq2500 single-index Rapid Run using 2 x 100 bp reads and custom sequencing primers. The original methods were these. UMI-based consensus assembly with MiGEC version 1.2.6 was used to correct PCR and sequencing errors. V(D)J alignment, clonotype assembly and CDR3 extraction were performed with MiXCR version 2.1.1. To normalise gene usage, clonotype sharing and MAIT/NKT TCR abundance, the top 1000, 10 000 and 20 000 clonotypes in each sample were analysed. After downsampling to 27 000 UMIs, diversity was calculated as the inverse Simpson index using the vegan R package. Paired Mann-Whitney U tests on discordant twin pairs were used, with Benjamini-Hochberg multiple-testing correction. TCRdb reprocessed the sequencing reads and holds a single record per CDR3 protein sequence, with no DNA. The V and J calls shown here were made by TCRdb, not taken from the authors' results. This sample's table lists 330,000 or so distinct CDR3 sequences. The top ten clones comprise 2% to 2.5% of the sample.

The data are from a study of monozygotic twins with inflammatory bowel disease (dated by TCRdb to the late 2010s). General notes on the study: The full study comprised around 28 monozygotic twin pairs: nine German pairs (four IBD-concordant, five IBD-discordant) and 19 IBD-discordant Danish pairs. Each individual had, on average, about 151 000 unique TCRalpha sequences and 181 000 unique TCRbeta sequences available for analysis. The search for disease-associated traits relied mainly on comparing, within discordant pairs, IBD patients with their genetically identical healthy co-twins.

From each donor, a roughly 2.7 ml peripheral blood sample was drawn into PAXgene tubes and stored at -80 degrees C. Without T cell sorting, total RNA was isolated from whole blood using the PAXgene blood miRNA kit on an automated QIAcube. Deep TCRalpha and TCRbeta repertoire profiling with unique molecular barcoding was performed on peripheral blood of monozygotic twin pairs concordant or discordant for inflammatory bowel disease. Smoking habits were recorded for all twin pairs, with individuals classified as current, former or never smokers. Here is what the overall study found, with its caveats: Repertoire similarity did not differ between concordant and discordant twins, possibly due to limited statistical power. Compared with healthy twins, IBD patients shared fewer clonotypes with other individuals, and the difference was most pronounced in patients with signs of disease activity. The results gave no support for a single strong signal or clonotype linked to IBD. Differing immunosuppressive treatments among patients may have added background noise and inter-individual variability to the repertoires. TCRbeta repertoire diversity, by inverse Simpson index, was decreased in IBD patients compared with their healthy co-twins. Different T cell subtypes could not be distinguished in the analysis.

Sequences were obtained from blood. Recombination connected TRBV9 to TRBJ2-7; lacking DNA, the TRBD2 call made by TCRdb goes unchecked. The clonotype comes from a human donor with ulcerative colitis or Crohn's disease, or a healthy co-twin of an affected twin (not recorded which). This receptor carries the CDR3 CASSVGLAETYEQYF.